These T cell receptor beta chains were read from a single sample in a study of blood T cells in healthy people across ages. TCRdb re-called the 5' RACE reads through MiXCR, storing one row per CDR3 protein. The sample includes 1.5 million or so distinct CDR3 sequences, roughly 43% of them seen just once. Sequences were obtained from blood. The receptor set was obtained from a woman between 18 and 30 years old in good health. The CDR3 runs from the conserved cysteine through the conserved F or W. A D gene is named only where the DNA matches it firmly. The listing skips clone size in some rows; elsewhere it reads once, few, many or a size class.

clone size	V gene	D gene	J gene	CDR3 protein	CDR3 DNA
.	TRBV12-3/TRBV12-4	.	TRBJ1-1	CASSLRSGKDTEAFF	TGTGCCAGCAGTTTACGGTCGGGGAAGGACACTGAAGCTTTCTTT
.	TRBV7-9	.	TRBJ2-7	CASSLKGVAIYEQYF	TGTGCCAGCAGCTTAAAGGGGGTGGCCATCTACGAGCAGTACTTC
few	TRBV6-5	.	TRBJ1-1	CASTEDGVNTEAFF	TGTGCCAGCACCGAGGACGGAGTGAACACTGAAGCTTTCTTT
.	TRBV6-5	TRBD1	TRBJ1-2	CASSYHRGRDYGYTF	TGTGCCAGCAGTTATCACAGGGGGAGGGACTATGGCTACACCTTC
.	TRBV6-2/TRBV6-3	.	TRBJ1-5	CATLDIYRDQPQHF	TGTGCCACTCTCGACATCTACCGGGATCAGCCCCAGCATTTT
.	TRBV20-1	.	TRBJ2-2	CSADLSRVLFLGELFF	TGCAGTGCTGACCTTTCCCGGGTCCTCTTTCTCGGGGAGCTGTTTTTT
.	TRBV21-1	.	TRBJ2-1	CASSPPRGRVSYNEQFF	TGTGCCAGCTCCCCCCCCAGGGGGAGGGTGTCCTACAATGAGCAGTTCTTC
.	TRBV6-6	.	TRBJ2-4	CASSPWDVAKNIQYF	TGTGCCAGCAGTCCCTGGGATGTAGCCAAAAACATTCAGTACTTC
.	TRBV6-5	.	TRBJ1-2	CASRITGDYGYTF	TGTGCCAGCAGGATTACAGGAGACTATGGCTACACCTTC
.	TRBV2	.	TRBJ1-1	CASSEGVQGGNTEAFF	TGTGCCAGCAGTGAAGGGGTACAGGGAGGAAACACTGAAGCTTTCTTT
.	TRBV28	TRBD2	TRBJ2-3	CASSSSLRGLGTDTQYF	TGTGCCAGCAGTTCCTCTCTGCGGGGACTAGGCACAGATACGCAGTATTTT
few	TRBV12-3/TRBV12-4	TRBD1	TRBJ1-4	CASSLYRGTNEKLFF	TGTGCCAGCAGTTTATACAGGGGAACTAATGAAAAACTGTTTTTT
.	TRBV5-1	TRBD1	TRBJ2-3	CASSGRTGTTDTQYF	TGCGCCAGCAGCGGCCGGACAGGGACTACAGATACGCAGTATTTT
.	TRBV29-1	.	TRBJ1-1	CSVDRVQKAEAFF	TGCAGCGTTGATAGGGTCCAAAAAGCTGAAGCTTTCTTT
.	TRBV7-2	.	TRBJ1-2	CASSLGVSFYGYTF	TGTGCCAGCAGCTTAGGGGTTTCCTTCTATGGCTACACCTTC
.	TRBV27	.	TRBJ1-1	CASSPTGPTEAFF	TGTGCCAGCAGTCCCACAGGGCCCACTGAAGCTTTCTTT
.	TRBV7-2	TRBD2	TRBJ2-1	CASSPRTSGRVEQFF	TGTGCCAGCAGCCCTAGGACTAGCGGGAGGGTTGAGCAGTTCTTC
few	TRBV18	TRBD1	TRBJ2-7	CASSPGTGGPYEQYF	TGTGCCAGCAGCCCCGGGACAGGGGGACCCTACGAGCAGTACTTC
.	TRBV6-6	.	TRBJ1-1	CASSYSLTGNTEAFF	TGTGCCAGCAGTTACTCCTTGACAGGGAACACTGAAGCTTTCTTT
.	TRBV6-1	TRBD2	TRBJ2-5	CASSALAGEGQETQYF	TGTGCCAGCAGTGCACTAGCCGGGGAGGGCCAAGAGACCCAGTACTTC
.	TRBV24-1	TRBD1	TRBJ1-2	CATSSGTGPYGYTF	TGTGCCACCAGTTCGGGGACAGGCCCTTATGGCTACACCTTC
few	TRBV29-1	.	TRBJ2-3	CSAHSGDLTDTQYF	TGCAGCGCCCATAGTGGGGATCTAACAGATACGCAGTATTTT
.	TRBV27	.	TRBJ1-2	CASSLSEQGLEGCTF	TGTGCCAGCAGTTTATCGGAACAGGGCCTAGAGGGCTGCACCTTC
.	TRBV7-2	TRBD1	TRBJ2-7	CASSQWDRGIHEQYF	TGTGCCAGCAGCCAATGGGACAGGGGGATTCACGAGCAGTACTTC
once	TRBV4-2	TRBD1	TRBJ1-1	CASSPGQDTSNTEAFF	TGTGCCAGCAGCCCCGGACAGGACACTTCGAACACTGAAGCTTTCTTT
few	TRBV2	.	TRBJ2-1	CASIPRWTSYNEQFF	TGTGCCAGCATCCCACGGTGGACATCCTACAATGAGCAGTTCTTC
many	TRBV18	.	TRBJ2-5	CASSPGFQETQYF	TGTGCCAGCAGCCCGGGGTTTCAAGAGACCCAGTACTTC
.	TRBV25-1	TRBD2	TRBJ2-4	CASSSSGGSGNNQYF	TGTGCCAGCAGTTCCTCCGGGGGGTCAGGAAACAATCAGTACTTC
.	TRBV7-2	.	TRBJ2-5	CASSFSVGRETQYF	TGTGCCAGCAGCTTTTCGGTCGGGCGAGAGACCCAGTACTTC
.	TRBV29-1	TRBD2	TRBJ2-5	CSVGTSGGEIETQYF	TGCAGCGTTGGGACTAGCGGAGGCGAGATAGAGACCCAGTACTTC
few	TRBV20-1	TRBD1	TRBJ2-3	CSARDSRDRGPDTQYF	TGCAGTGCTAGAGATTCCCGGGACAGGGGACCAGATACGCAGTATTTT
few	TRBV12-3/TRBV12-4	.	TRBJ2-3	CASSLNGGGDTQYF	TGTGCCAGCAGTTTGAATGGGGGTGGGGATACGCAGTATTTT
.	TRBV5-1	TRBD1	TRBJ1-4	CASRAGGAANEKLFF	TGCGCCAGCAGGGCAGGGGGCGCGGCTAATGAAAAACTGTTTTTT
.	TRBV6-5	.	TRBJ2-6	CASRTIGGAGANVLTF	TGTGCCAGCAGAACTATAGGGGGAGCTGGGGCCAACGTCCTGACTTTC
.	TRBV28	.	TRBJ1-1	CASSLRWEGFAEAFF	TGTGCCAGCAGTTTAAGGTGGGAGGGATTCGCTGAAGCTTTCTTT
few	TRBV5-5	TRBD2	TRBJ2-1	CASSPLALAGSYNEQFF	TGTGCCAGCAGCCCCCTAGCACTAGCGGGGTCCTACAATGAGCAGTTCTTC
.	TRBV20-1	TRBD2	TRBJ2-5	CSAPLAGGYRETQYF	TGCAGTGCTCCTCTAGCGGGGGGCTACCGAGAGACCCAGTACTTC
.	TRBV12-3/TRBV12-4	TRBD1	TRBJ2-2	CASSPAEGQGRTGELFF	TGTGCCAGCAGTCCCGCCGAGGGACAGGGGCGCACCGGGGAGCTGTTTTTT
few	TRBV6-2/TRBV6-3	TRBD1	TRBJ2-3	CASSPRQGHPSQYF	TGTGCCAGCAGTCCCCGACAGGGCCACCCGTCGCAGTATTTT
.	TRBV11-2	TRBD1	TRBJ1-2	CASRGTGAHGYTF	TGTGCCAGCAGAGGGACAGGGGCGCATGGCTACACCTTC
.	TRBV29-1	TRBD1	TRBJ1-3	CSVEGAPGQGRNTIYF	TGCAGCGTTGAAGGCGCTCCGGGACAGGGCAGAAACACCATATATTTT
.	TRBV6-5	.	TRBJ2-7	CASSYQTTGSSYEQYF	TGTGCCAGCAGTTACCAAACCACCGGGAGCTCCTACGAGCAGTACTTC